The clone carrying this TCR beta chain was detected ten times or more. This specimen comes from a study of patients and donors after allogeneic stem cell transplantation. This CDR3 has 11 residues. Via MiXCR, TCRdb re-called the RT-PCR reads, giving one row per CDR3 protein. Here the sample spans approximately 170,000 distinct CDR3 sequences, 24% being singletons. This TCR derives from a human donor who was either an allogeneic HSCT recipient or a stem cell or donor lymphocyte infusion donor (not recorded which). It is not recorded whose cells these are; they may come from a transplant donor. The sample consisted of blood, either unsorted or a sorted T cell fraction (not recorded which). This chain joins TRBV21-1 and TRBJ1-5; whether TRBD1, the table's D call, matches the DNA was not checked. TRBV21-1 represents a pseudogene. This CDR3 reads CASSKITREHF. CDR3 bases: TGTGCCAGCAGCAAAATAACCCGGGAGCATTTT.